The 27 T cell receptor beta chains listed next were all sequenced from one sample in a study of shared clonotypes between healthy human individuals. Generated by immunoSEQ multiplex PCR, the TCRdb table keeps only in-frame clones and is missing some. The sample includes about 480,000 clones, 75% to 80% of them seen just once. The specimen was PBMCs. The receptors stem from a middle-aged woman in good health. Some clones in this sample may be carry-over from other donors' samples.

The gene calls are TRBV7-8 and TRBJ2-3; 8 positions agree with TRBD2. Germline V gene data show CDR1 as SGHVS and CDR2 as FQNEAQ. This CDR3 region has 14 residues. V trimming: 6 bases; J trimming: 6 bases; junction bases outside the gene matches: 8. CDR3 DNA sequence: TGTGCCAGCAGACGAGCGGGAGAGGTGGATACGCAGTATTTT. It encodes CASRRAGEVDTQYF.

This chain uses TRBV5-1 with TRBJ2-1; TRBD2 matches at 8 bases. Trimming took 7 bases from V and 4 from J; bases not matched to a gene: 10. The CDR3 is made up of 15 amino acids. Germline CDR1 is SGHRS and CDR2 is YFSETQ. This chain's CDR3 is CASGWGGGRYNEQFF. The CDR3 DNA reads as TGCGCCAGCGGATGGGGCGGCGGGAGGTACAATGAGCAGTTCTTC. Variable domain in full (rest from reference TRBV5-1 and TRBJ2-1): KAGVTQTPRYLIKTRGQQVTLSCSPISGHRSVSWYQQTPGQGLQFLFEYFSETQRNKGNFPGRFSGRQFSNSRSEMNVSTLELGDSALYLCASGWGGGRYNEQFFGPGTRLTVL.

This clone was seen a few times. The CDR3 loop reads CAIRMTFSYEQYF. The CDR3 nucleotides read TGTGCCATCAGGATGACATTCTCCTACGAGCAGTACTTC. The chain links TRBV10-3 to TRBJ2-7; D remains ambiguous. Trimming took off 6 bases at V and 0 bases at J, with 9 bases between the two ends. This CDR3 has 13 residues. The germline V gene has CDR1 ENHRY and CDR2 SYGVKD.

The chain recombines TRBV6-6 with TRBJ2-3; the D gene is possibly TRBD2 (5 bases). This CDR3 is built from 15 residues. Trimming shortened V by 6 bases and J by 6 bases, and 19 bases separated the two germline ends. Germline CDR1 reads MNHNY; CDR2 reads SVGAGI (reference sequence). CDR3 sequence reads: CASSDLALGVDTQYF. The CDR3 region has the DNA TGTGCCAGCAGCGATTTAGCCCTCGGGGTGGATACGCAGTATTTT.

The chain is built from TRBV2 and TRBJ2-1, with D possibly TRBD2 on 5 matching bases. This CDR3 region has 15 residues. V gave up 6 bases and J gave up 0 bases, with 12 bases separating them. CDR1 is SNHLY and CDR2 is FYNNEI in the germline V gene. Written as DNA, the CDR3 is TGTGCCAGCAGACAACTAGGTAGCTCCTACAATGAGCAGTTCTTC. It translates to CASRQLGSSYNEQFF.

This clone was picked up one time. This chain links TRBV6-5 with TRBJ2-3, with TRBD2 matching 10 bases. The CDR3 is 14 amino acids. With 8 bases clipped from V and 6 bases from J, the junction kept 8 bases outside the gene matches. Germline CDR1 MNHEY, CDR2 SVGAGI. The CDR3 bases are TGTGCCAGCGGTAGAGCGGGAGGGCCGGATACGCAGTATTTT. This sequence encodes CASGRAGGPDTQYF.

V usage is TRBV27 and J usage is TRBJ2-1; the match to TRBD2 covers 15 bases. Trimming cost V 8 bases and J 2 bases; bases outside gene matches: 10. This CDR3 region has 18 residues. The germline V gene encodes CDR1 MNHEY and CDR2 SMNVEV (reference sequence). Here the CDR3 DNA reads TGTGCCAGCTCCTATGGACTAGCGGGAGGGCCGACCTACAATGAGCAGTTCTTC. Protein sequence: CASSYGLAGGPTYNEQFF.

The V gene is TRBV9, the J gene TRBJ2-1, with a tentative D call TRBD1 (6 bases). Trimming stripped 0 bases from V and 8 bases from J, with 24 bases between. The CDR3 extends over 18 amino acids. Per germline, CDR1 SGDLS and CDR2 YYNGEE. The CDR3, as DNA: TGTGCCAGCAGCGTAGTGGCCCTTGGGACCAGACACAGGGATGAGCAGTTCTTC. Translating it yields CASSVVALGTRHRDEQFF.

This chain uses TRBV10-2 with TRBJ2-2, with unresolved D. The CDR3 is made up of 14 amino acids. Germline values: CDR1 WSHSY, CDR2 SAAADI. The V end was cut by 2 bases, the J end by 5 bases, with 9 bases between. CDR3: CASSELSGTGELFF. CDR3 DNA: TGCGCCAGCAGTGAGCTCTCCGGAACCGGGGAGCTGTTTTTT.

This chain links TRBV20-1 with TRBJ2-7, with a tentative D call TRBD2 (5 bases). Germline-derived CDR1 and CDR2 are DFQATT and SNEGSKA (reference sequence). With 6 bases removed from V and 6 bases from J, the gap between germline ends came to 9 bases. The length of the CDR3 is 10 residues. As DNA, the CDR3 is TGCAGTGCCCGAGGAGGCGAGCAGTACTTC. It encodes CSARGGEQYF.

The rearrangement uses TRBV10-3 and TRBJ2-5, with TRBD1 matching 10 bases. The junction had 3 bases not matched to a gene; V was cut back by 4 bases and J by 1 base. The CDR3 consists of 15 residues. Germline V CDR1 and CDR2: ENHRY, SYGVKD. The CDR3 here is CAISARDRGQETQYF. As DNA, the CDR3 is TGTGCCATCAGTGCCCGGGACAGGGGCCAAGAGACCCAGTACTTC.

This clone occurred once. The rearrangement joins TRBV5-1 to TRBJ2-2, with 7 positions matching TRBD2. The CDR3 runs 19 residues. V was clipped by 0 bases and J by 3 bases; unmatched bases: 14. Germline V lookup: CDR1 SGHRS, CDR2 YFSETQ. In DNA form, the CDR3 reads TGCGCCAGCAGCTTGGTTGCGTCTGGAGGACTAGATGACACCGGGGAGCTGTTTTTT. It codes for CASSLVASGGLDDTGELFF.

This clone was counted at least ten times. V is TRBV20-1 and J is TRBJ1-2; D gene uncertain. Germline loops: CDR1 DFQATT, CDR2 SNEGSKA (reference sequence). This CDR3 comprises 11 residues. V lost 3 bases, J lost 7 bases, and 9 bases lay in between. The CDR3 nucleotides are TGCAGTGCTAGCACCTTTCCTGGCTACACCTTC. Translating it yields CSASTFPGYTF.

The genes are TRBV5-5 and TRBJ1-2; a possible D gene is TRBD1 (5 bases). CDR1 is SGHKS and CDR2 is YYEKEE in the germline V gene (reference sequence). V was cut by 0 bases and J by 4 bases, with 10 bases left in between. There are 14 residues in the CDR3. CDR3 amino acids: CASSLVAGTYGYTF. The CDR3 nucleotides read TGTGCCAGCAGCTTGGTAGCAGGGACCTATGGCTACACCTTC.

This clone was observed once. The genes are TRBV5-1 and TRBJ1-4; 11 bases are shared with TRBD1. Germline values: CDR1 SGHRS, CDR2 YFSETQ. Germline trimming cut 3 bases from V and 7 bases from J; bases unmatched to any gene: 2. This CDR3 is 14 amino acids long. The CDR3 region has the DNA TGCGCCAGCAGCTCGGACAGGGGGCTTGAAAAACTGTTTTTT. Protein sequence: CASSSDRGLEKLFF.

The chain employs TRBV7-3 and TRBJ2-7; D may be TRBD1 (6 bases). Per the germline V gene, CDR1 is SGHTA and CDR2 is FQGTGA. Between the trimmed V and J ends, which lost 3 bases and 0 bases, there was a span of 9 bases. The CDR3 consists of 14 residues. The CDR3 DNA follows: TGTGCCAGCAGCTTCAGGGGACCCTCCTACGAGCAGTACTTC. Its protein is CASSFRGPSYEQYF.

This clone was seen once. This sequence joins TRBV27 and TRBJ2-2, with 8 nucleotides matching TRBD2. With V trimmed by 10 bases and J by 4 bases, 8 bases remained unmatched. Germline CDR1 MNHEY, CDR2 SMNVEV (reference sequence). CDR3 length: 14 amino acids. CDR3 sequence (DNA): TGTGCCACCCCGTTAGCGGGGCGCACCGGGGAGCTGTTTTTT. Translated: CATPLAGRTGELFF.

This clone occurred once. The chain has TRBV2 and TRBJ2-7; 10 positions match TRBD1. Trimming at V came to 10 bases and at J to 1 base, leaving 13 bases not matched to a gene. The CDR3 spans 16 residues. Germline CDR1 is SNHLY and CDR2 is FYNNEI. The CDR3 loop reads CATQPRRTGGSYEQYF. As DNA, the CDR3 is TGTGCCACCCAGCCGAGAAGGACAGGGGGTTCCTACGAGCAGTACTTC.

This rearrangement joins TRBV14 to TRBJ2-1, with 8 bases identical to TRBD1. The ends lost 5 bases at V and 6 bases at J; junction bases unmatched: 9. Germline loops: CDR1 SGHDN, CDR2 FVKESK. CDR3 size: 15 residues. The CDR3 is CASSRGGQAGNEQFF. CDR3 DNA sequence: TGTGCCAGCAGCAGAGGGGGACAGGCCGGCAATGAGCAGTTCTTC.

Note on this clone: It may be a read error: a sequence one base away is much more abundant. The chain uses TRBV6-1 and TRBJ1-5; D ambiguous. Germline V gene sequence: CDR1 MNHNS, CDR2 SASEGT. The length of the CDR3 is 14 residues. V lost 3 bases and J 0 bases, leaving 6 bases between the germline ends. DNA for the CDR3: TGTGCCAGCAGTGACAGCTATAGCAATCAGCCCCAGCATTTT. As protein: CASSDSYSNQPQHF.

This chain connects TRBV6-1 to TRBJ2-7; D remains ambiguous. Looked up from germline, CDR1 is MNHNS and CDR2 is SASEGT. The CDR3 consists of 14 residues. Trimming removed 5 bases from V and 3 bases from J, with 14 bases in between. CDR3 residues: CASSFNTYLYEQYF. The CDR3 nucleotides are TGTGCCAGCAGTTTTAACACATACCTCTACGAGCAGTACTTC.

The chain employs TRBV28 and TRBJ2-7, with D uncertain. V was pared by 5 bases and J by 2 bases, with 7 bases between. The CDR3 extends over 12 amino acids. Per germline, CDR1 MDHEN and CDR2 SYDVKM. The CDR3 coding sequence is TGTGCCAGCAGTCCCCAGACCTACGAGCAGTACTTC. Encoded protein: CASSPQTYEQYF.

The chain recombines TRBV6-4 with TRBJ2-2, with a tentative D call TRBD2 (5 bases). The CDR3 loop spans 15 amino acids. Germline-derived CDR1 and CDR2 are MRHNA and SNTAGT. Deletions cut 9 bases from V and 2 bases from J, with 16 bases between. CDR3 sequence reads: CASPPRRVNTGELFF. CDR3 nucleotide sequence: TGTGCCAGTCCCCCTAGGCGGGTTAACACCGGGGAGCTGTTTTTT.

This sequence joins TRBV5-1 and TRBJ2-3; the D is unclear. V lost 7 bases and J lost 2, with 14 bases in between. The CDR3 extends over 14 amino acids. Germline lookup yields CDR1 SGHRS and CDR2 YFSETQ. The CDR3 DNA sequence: TGCGCCAGCGCTCCCTCGGTACCCACAGATACGCAGTATTTT. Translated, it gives CASAPSVPTDTQYF.

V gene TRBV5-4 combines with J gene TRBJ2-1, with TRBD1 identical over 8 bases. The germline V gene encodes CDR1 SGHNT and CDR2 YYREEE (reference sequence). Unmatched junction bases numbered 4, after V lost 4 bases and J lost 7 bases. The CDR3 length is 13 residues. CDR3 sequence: CASSVGQGNEQFF. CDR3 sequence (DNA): TGTGCCAGCAGCGTAGGACAGGGTAATGAGCAGTTCTTC.

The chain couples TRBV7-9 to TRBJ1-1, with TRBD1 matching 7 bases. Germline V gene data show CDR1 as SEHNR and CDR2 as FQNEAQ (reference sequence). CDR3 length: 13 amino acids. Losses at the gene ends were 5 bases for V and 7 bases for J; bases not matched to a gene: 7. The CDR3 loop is CASSTRQGVEAFF. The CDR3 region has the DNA TGTGCCAGCAGCACCCGACAGGGCGTTGAAGCTTTCTTT.

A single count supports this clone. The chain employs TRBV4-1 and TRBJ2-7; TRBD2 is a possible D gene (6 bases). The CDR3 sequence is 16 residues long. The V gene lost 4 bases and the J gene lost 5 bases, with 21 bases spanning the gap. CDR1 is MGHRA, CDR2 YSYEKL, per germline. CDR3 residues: CASSLAPARGGDEQYF. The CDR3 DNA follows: TGCGCCAGCAGCCTCGCCCCCGCACGGGGAGGAGACGAGCAGTACTTC.